This entry describes one TCR beta chain. The target antigen is unknown. The germline V and J ends were trimmed by 1 base and 0 bases, with 15 bases remaining between them. From germline, CDR1 is SEHNR and CDR2 FQNEAQ (reference sequence). The CDR3 loop spans 17 amino acids. While the first cohort had 650 to 850 subjects, the donors belonged to the separate validation cohort of roughly 130 subjects. Assay used: immunoSEQ multiplex PCR; TCRdb lists only in-frame clones, some missing. The sample includes around 200,000 clones, roughly 84% of them seen just once. This entry is derived from a study of cytomegalovirus exposure and HLA in healthy donors. Findings of the study overall: Researchers catalogued approximately 170 TCR beta chains as cytomegalovirus-associated. It was confirmed in vitro that three of the CMV-associated chains were specific for CMV antigens. According to a subsequent analysis, TCR clusters from the first cohort were inclined to appear together in the 120 validation repertoires.

The source material was PBMCs. V usage is TRBV7-9 and J usage is TRBJ1-2; TRBD1 might be the D (6 bases). The receptor comes from a woman under 30 in good health and CMV-seropositive. The CDR3 region has the DNA TGTGCCAGCAGCTTAGGGCCCACAGGGTTAGCTAACTATGGCTACACCTTC. Translated, it gives CASSLGPTGLANYGYTF.